The following is a T cell receptor (beta chain) sequence with its context. Its target is not known. CDR1 and CDR2 from the germline V gene are LNHNV and YYDKDF (reference sequence). Deletions cut 0 bases from V and 12 bases from J, with 12 bases between. This CDR3 comprises 12 residues. The data derive from a study of blood T cells in healthy people across ages. The study's findings and limits: Roughly linear declines in TCR beta diversity per million T cells occurred with age.

Using a J-beta primer mix together with a sample-barcoded 5' primer, a second PCR was run for roughly 6 to 12 cycles. TCRdb reprocessed the 5' RACE reads via MiXCR and lists one record per CDR3 protein. This sample has roughly 1.5 million distinct CDR3 sequences; about 42% occur once, and the top ten carry roughly 3.7%. The chain has TRBV15 and TRBJ2-7; D not resolved. This TCR derives from a woman between 18 and 30 years old in good health. Sequenced: blood. CDR3 loop: CATSRDHIARYF. CDR3 sequence (DNA): TGTGCCACCAGCAGAGACCATATCGCGCGGTACTTC.